This T cell receptor beta chain was observed in a study of human thymus T cells. Study-level points and caveats: Thymic and blood repertoires appeared to show biased V and J gene usage.

Notes on this clone: Its antigen remains unknown.

Sequencing used immunoSEQ multiplex PCR; TCRdb keeps in-frame clones, though not all of them. The profile covers about 60,000 clones, with around 94% appearing a single time and 5.5% to 7% taken by the ten largest. The CDR3 consists of 14 residues. In germline, CDR1 is MNHEY, CDR2 SMNVEV (reference sequence). After removal of 2 bases from V and 7 bases from J, the junction contained 4 bases not matched to a gene. All donors were healthy Finnish infants who were undergoing corrective surgery to treat congenital heart defects. Only four of the eight donors provided a roughly 0.45-1 mL blood sample. All available leukocytes, rather than a set cell count, yielded the blood DNA.

The sample comprised blood. This TCR was sampled from a boy under two years old with a congenital heart defect but otherwise immunologically healthy. The chain couples TRBV27 to TRBJ2-1, with TRBD1 matching 8 bases. The CDR3 bases are TGTGCCAGCAGTTTAGGCAGGGGGCTAAATGAGCAGTTCTTC. This translates into CASSLGRGLNEQFF.